Many counts were recorded for the clone carrying this T cell receptor beta chain. Preparation of the TCRbeta library used unique molecular identifiers. TCRdb redid the calling of the PCR reads with MiXCR, one entry per CDR3 protein. Among about 400,000 distinct CDR3 sequences listed, roughly 22% were seen once. The data originate from a study of T-cell reconstitution after alpha-beta-depleted transplantation in children. This receptor was taken from a human donor who donated a stem cell graft to a child with acute myeloid leukemia. The material sequenced was PBMCs from the stem cell graft donor, taken from the stem cell graft.

CDR3 coding DNA: TGTGCCAGCAGGCCCACAGGGAACTATGGCTACACCTTC. It yields the protein CASRPTGNYGYTF. This sequence joins TRBV27 and TRBJ1-2; tentative D call: TRBD1 (6 bases). The V gene's germline CDR1 is MNHEY and CDR2 SMNVEV (reference sequence). The CDR3 runs to 13 residues. V was clipped by 6 bases and J by 2 bases, with 10 bases between them.